This T cell receptor (beta chain) comes out of a study of blood T cell repertoires in COVID-19 (TCRdb year 2020). In the study overall: Collaborator samples came from the United States, Italy and Spain and covered acute and convalescent phases of COVID-19. The prospective study material was composed of cDNA or gDNA derived from T cells, B-cell-depleted T cells, or PBMCs. Deeply sampled blood TCRbeta repertoires from subjects exposed to, actively infected with, or recovered from COVID-19 were included in the dataset. The repertoires were released in a freely available public database meant as a resource for research on the immune response to SARS-CoV-2. Samples were obtained from the ongoing ImmuneRACE study (first 160 participants) and from 1,000 to 1,500 subjects provided by 6 global collaborators. A de-identified subject ID, COVID-19 status, age in years and sex were almost always included in the sample metadata. Where available, HLA class I and class II types were taken from metadata supplied by the sample provider and were not determined by assay-based typing. What the authors observed across the whole study: Clinical and demographic metadata were provided uncurated, with the amount varying by source and participant.

Each collaborating institution followed its own protocols to collect whole blood in K2EDTA tubes. Collaborator samples were shipped for TCRbeta analysis as frozen whole blood, isolated PBMCs, or DNA extracted from either sample type. The immunoSEQ Assay, a bias-controlled multiplex PCR, was used to amplify TCRbeta CDR3 regions from genomic DNA. The paper's processing steps were these. Nucleated cell counts per sample were estimated from amplification of reference gene primers within the assay. Sequence reads were collapsed and filtered to measure the absolute abundance of every unique TCRbeta CDR3 rearrangement. For each sample, productive Simpson clonality was calculated as the square root of Simpson's diversity index over productive rearrangements. TCRdb obtained this table from immuneACCESS and retained in-frame rearrangements with V and J assigned. These tables miss some clones; where compared with another copy, unresolved V genes account for less than half of the shortfall, and the remainder is unexplained. V and J calls and clone size are copied from that table; D and trimming were computed from the DNA. This sample comprises roughly 100,000 clones, roughly nine tenths of them detected only once. The leading ten clones occupy 17% of the sample.

On this clone itself: The clone's antigen remains unknown. It has no much larger one-base neighbor in the sample; base qualities were not kept.

The germline V gene supplies CDR1 MNHEY and CDR2 SVGAGI. V and J are trimmed by 6 bases and 6 bases, and the gene matches miss 7 bases of the junction. The CDR3 has 14 amino acids, counting the end cysteine and phenylalanine. Only the CDR3 portion is preserved as DNA: 42 bases, with reading frame beginning at the first base. The V gene is TRBV6-5 and the J gene is TRBJ2-1, with 8 bases aligning to TRBD2. The sample comprised peripheral blood. The clonotype was recovered from a man in his fifties with acute or convalescent COVID-19. The encoded CDR3 is CASRRAGGANEQFF. At the DNA level, the sequence is TGTGCCAGCAGGAGGGCGGGGGGAGCCAATGAGCAGTTCTTC.